A selection of T cell receptor beta chains follows, all from one sample in a study of blood T cell repertoires in COVID-19. Method: immunoSEQ multiplex PCR; TCRdb's copy keeps in-frame clones and lacks some. The sample consists of around 160,000 clones, roughly 90% of them appearing once. The sequenced material came from peripheral blood. These receptors were collected from a man in his 60s with acute or convalescent COVID-19. Both conserved end residues are part of each CDR3. Each record gives: V gene, clone size, D gene, J gene, CDR3 protein, CDR3 DNA. D genes are given only for firm matches. The size field is filled for only some rows; it gives once, few, many or a size class.

>TRBV6-5|.|TRBD2|TRBJ2-7
CASRAGEGQQYF
TGTGCCAGCAGGGCGGGGGAGGGGCAGCAGTACTTC
>TRBV5-1|.|TRBD1|TRBJ2-7
CASSSRPGTGNEQYF
TGCGCCAGCAGCTCTCGTCCCGGGACAGGGAACGAGCAGTACTTC
>TRBV7-9|.|.|TRBJ2-7
CASSFDQGNDEQYF
TGTGCCAGCAGCTTTGACCAGGGTAACGACGAGCAGTACTTC
>TRBV12-5|.|TRBD2|TRBJ2-6
CASGAGGDGSLGANVLTF
TGTGCTAGTGGTGCCGGGGGGGACGGAAGCCTCGGGGCCAACGTCCTGACTTTC
>TRBV29-1|once|TRBD1|TRBJ2-7
CSVEEGRTGYEQYF
TGCAGCGTTGAAGAGGGTAGGACAGGCTACGAGCAGTACTTC
>TRBV11-3|.|.|TRBJ1-6
CASSIQDSPLHF
TGTGCCAGCAGCATACAGGATTCACCCCTCCACTTT
>TRBV7-2|.|.|TRBJ2-7
CASSQPPGREQYF
TGTGCCAGCAGCCAACCCCCAGGGCGCGAGCAGTACTTC
>TRBV6-2/TRBV6-3|.|.|TRBJ1-6
CASSYSKGASDNSPLHF
TGTGCCAGCAGTTACTCGAAGGGAGCGTCTGATAATTCACCCCTCCACTTT
>TRBV19|.|.|TRBJ1-2
CASSIVTDTVGYTF
TGTGCCAGTAGTATAGTAACGGACACGGTCGGCTACACCTTC
>TRBV2|.|TRBD1|TRBJ1-1
CASRERTGEVEAFF
TGTGCCAGCAGGGAAAGGACAGGGGAGGTTGAAGCTTTCTTT
>TRBV7-9|.|TRBD1|TRBJ1-4
CASSLQGATNEKLFF
TGTGCCAGCAGCTTACAGGGGGCAACTAATGAAAAACTGTTTTTT
>TRBV10-1|.|TRBD1|TRBJ1-2
CASSESQGDIYGYTF
TGCGCCAGCAGTGAGTCCCAGGGGGATATCTATGGCTACACCTTC
>TRBV6-6|.|TRBD1|TRBJ1-2
CASSIDRGLSYGYTF
TGTGCCAGCAGCATCGACAGGGGGCTAAGCTATGGCTACACCTTC
>TRBV19|.|.|TRBJ1-6
CASQGQGNSPLHF
TGTGCCAGTCAAGGGCAGGGGAATTCACCCCTCCACTTT
>TRBV7-9|.|.|TRBJ1-2
CASSSTNYGYTF
TGTGCCAGCAGCTCGACAAACTATGGCTACACCTTC
>TRBV3-1/TRBV3-2|.|TRBD1|TRBJ1-2
CASRDRGSNYGYTF
TGTGCCAGCAGAGACAGGGGTTCTAACTATGGCTACACCTTC
>TRBV3-1/TRBV3-2|once|.|TRBJ1-4
CASSRGPTNEKLFF
TGTGCCAGCAGCCGGGGGCCCACTAATGAAAAACTGTTTTTT
>TRBV2|once|TRBD2|TRBJ2-7
CASRGPGLGTGEQYF
TGTGCCAGCAGAGGACCGGGACTAGGCACCGGCGAGCAGTACTTC
>TRBV2|once|.|TRBJ1-6
CASSGAQGGTSPLHF
TGTGCCAGCAGTGGGGCCCAGGGAGGAACTTCACCCCTCCACTTT
>TRBV5-1|.|.|TRBJ2-7
CASSLGDEQYF
TGCGCCAGCAGCTTAGGAGACGAGCAGTACTTC
>TRBV7-2|.|TRBD1|TRBJ1-5
CASSLYGTGGNQPQHF
TGTGCCAGCAGCCTATACGGGACAGGGGGGAATCAGCCCCAGCATTTT
>TRBV2|.|.|TRBJ2-5
CASHAEETQYF
TGTGCCAGCCATGCCGAGGAGACCCAGTACTTC
>TRBV6-1|.|.|TRBJ1-2
CASSENGSYGYTF
TGTGCCAGCAGTGAAAATGGTAGCTATGGCTACACCTTC
>TRBV19|once|TRBD1|TRBJ1-1
CASSLFRPMPWDRGSDTEAFF
TGTGCCAGTAGTTTGTTTAGGCCGATGCCCTGGGACAGGGGGTCGGACACTGAAGCTTTCTTT
>TRBV6-5|.|.|TRBJ2-7
CASSSGGFYEQYF
TGTGCCAGCAGTTCGGGCGGGTTCTACGAGCAGTACTTC
>TRBV7-2|few|.|TRBJ2-7
CASSLMGLSTYEQYF
TGTGCCAGCAGCTTAATGGGACTGTCTACCTACGAGCAGTACTTC
>TRBV30|.|TRBD2|TRBJ2-4
CAWSGGEKNIQYF
TGTGCCTGGTCTGGGGGGGAAAAAAACATTCAGTACTTC
>TRBV24-1|few|.|TRBJ2-1
CATSRGSYNEQFF
TGTGCCACCTCCAGGGGTAGCTACAATGAGCAGTTCTTC
>TRBV5-1|.|.|TRBJ2-7
CASSPYRVWDEQYF
TGCGCCAGCAGCCCGTACAGAGTATGGGACGAGCAGTACTTC
>TRBV6-4|.|.|TRBJ1-2
CASSDRPWQGHGYTF
TGTGCCAGCAGTGACCGCCCCTGGCAGGGCCATGGCTACACCTTC
>TRBV7-9|.|.|TRBJ2-4
CASSIGQNNIQYF
TGTGCCAGCAGCATTGGACAAAATAACATTCAGTACTTC
>TRBV10-1|.|TRBD1|TRBJ1-6
CASSESGSWVTGACNSPLHF
TGCGCCAGCAGTGAGTCGGGTTCTTGGGTAACAGGGGCATGTAATTCACCCCTCCACTTT
>TRBV15|once|TRBD2|TRBJ2-3
CATSRDGLAGAGTDTQYF
TGTGCCACCAGCAGAGACGGACTAGCGGGGGCCGGCACAGATACGCAGTATTTT
>TRBV5-1|.|TRBD1|TRBJ1-4
CASSSGNRGPANEKLFF
TGCGCCAGCAGCTCTGGAAACAGGGGGCCGGCTAATGAAAAACTGTTTTTT
>TRBV19|.|.|TRBJ2-2
CASSPIEVRDDRELFF
TGTGCCAGTAGCCCGATCGAGGTGCGGGATGACCGGGAGCTGTTTTTT
>TRBV19|.|.|TRBJ1-1
CASKHPRNTEAFF
TGTGCCAGTAAACATCCAAGGAACACTGAAGCTTTCTTT
>TRBV6-1|.|.|TRBJ1-2
CASSEQGSYGYTF
TGTGCCAGCAGTGAGCAGGGGAGCTATGGCTACACCTTC
>TRBV7-6|.|.|TRBJ2-5
CASSPLGLTQETQYF
TGTGCCAGCAGCCCCTTGGGCTTGACCCAAGAGACCCAGTACTTC
>TRBV6-5|once|TRBD1|TRBJ1-6
CASSKGQGWSPLHF
TGTGCCAGCAGTAAGGGACAGGGGTGGTCACCCCTCCACTTT
>TRBV9|few|.|TRBJ1-3
CASSVGEFYSGNTIYF
TGTGCCAGCAGCGTAGGGGAGTTCTACTCTGGAAACACCATATATTTT
>TRBV10-2|.|.|TRBJ2-2
CASSFGPTGELFF
TGCGCCAGCAGTTTCGGTCCGACCGGGGAGCTGTTTTTT
>TRBV5-4|.|.|TRBJ2-7
CASSLRSDRYEQYF
TGTGCCAGCAGCCTCCGCTCGGACAGATACGAGCAGTACTTC
>TRBV7-9|.|.|TRBJ1-2
CASRPRTDSNYGYTF
TGTGCCAGCAGACCCCGGACAGATTCTAACTATGGCTACACCTTC
>TRBV10-3|.|TRBD1|TRBJ1-6
CAISNPGQGTSPLHF
TGTGCCATCAGTAATCCGGGACAGGGGACTTCACCCCTCCACTTT
>TRBV5-3|.|.|TRBJ1-6
CARTLDGTYNSPLHF
TGTGCCAGAACCCTCGACGGGACCTATAATTCACCCCTCCACTTT
>TRBV6-5|.|TRBD1|TRBJ1-2
CASSTSNRGLSGYTF
TGTGCCAGCAGTACCTCGAACAGGGGCCTCTCGGGCTACACCTTC